The 27 T cell receptor beta chains below come from one sample, sequenced in a study of cytomegalovirus exposure and HLA in healthy donors. The PCR contained 60 Vbeta and 13 Jbeta primers. The protocol was immunoSEQ multiplex PCR, while the TCRdb copy is restricted to in-frame clones and leaves out a portion. In all, the sample yields fewer than 95,000 clones. Sequenced: PBMCs. The source is a middle-aged woman in good health and CMV-seropositive.

The chain joins TRBV7-9 to TRBJ2-6; 12 bases agree with TRBD1. Unmatched junction bases numbered 13, after V lost 5 bases and J lost 17 bases. From germline, CDR1 is SEHNR and CDR2 FQNEAQ (reference sequence). This CDR3 has 15 residues. The CDR3 sequence: CASSPSGTGGADLTF. The CDR3, as DNA: TGTGCCAGCAGCCCATCCGGGACAGGGGGCGCAGATTTGACTTTC.

Comments on this clone: The sample contains more than one DNA sequence encoding this CDR3. This chain joins TRBV6-1 and TRBJ2-7; 15 bases align to TRBD2. V dropped 10 bases and J dropped 5; count of bases not matched to a gene: 9. The germline CDR1 and CDR2 sequences are MNHNS and SASEGT. The CDR3 has 15 residues. The CDR3 DNA reads as TGTGCCACTACCCCCGGGACTAGCGGGGGGAACGAGCAGTACTTC. This encodes CATTPGTSGGNEQYF.

The CDR3 DNA follows: TGTGCCAGCAGTCCCCTCGGGTACGTTACGCAGTATTTT. Amino acids: CASSPLGYVTQYF. The V gene is TRBV27, the J gene TRBJ2-3; D gene uncertain. V was trimmed by 5 bases and J by 8 bases, leaving 14 bases between them. The CDR3 loop spans 13 amino acids. The germline V gene encodes CDR1 MNHEY and CDR2 SMNVEV (reference sequence).

The chain couples TRBV6-1 to TRBJ1-1, with a weak D call TRBD1 (6 bases). There are 14 residues in the CDR3. Trimming cost V 5 bases and J 0 bases, with 10 bases left between them. CDR1 is MNHNS and CDR2 is SASEGT in the germline V gene. The CDR3 nucleotides read TGTGCCAGCAGTCAAACAGGGTTGAACACTGAAGCTTTCTTT. Translating gives CASSQTGLNTEAFF.

The rearrangement uses TRBV7-9 and TRBJ1-2; TRBD1 might be the D (5 bases). Germline V gene lookup returns CDR1 SEHNR and CDR2 FQNEAQ (reference sequence). Trimming removed 5 bases at V and 8 bases at J, with 21 bases between. This CDR3 is built from 15 residues. The CDR3 reads CASSRLGSQVGGYTF. CDR3 DNA: TGTGCCAGCAGCCGCTTAGGTTCACAGGTTGGGGGCTACACCTTC.

CDR3 sequence reads: CASSSAGGSYEQYF. DNA of the CDR3: TGCGCCAGCAGCTCAGCAGGGGGCTCCTACGAGCAGTACTTC. The chain employs TRBV5-1 and TRBJ2-7, with TRBD1 identical over 7 bases. CDR1 is SGHRS, CDR2 YFSETQ, per germline. The junction had 3 bases not matched to a gene; V was cut back by 3 bases and J by 0 bases. The CDR3 consists of 14 residues.

The V call is TRBV28, the J call TRBJ2-7, with 10 bases fitting TRBD1. V was clipped by 4 bases and J by 6 bases; unmatched bases: 9. The CDR3 is 15 amino acids. Germline lookup yields CDR1 MDHEN and CDR2 SYDVKM. CDR3 protein: CASSSPPRTGGEQYF. DNA for the CDR3: TGTGCCAGCAGTTCACCCCCCCGGACAGGGGGCGAGCAGTACTTC.

The V call is TRBV11-3, the J call TRBJ2-5, with a tentative D call TRBD2 (5 bases). CDR3 length equals 15 residues. V was shortened by 5 bases and J by 4 bases, with 17 bases between the two germline ends. Germline CDR1 is SGHNT and CDR2 is YENEEA. The CDR3 nucleotides are TGTGCCAGCAGCGTCTCACACCGACGGGGAGAGACCCAGTACTTC. The encoded protein is CASSVSHRRGETQYF.

This chain connects TRBV6-6 to TRBJ1-5, with unresolved D. CDR3 length: 14 amino acids. Per the germline V gene, CDR1 is MNHNY and CDR2 is SVGAGI (reference sequence). V was trimmed by 0 bases and J by 7 bases, leaving 10 bases between them. The CDR3 spells CASSYSKEGQPQHF. As DNA, the CDR3 is TGTGCCAGCAGTTACTCAAAAGAGGGCCAGCCCCAGCATTTT.

CDR3 nucleotide sequence: TGTGCCAGCAGCGGGACAGGGCCCGAGCAGTACTTC. It translates to CASSGTGPEQYF. The genes are TRBV27 and TRBJ2-7, with 9 bases identical to TRBD1. This CDR3 has 12 amino acids. Losses at the gene ends were 6 bases for V and 6 bases for J; bases not matched to a gene: 3. CDR1 is MNHEY, CDR2 SMNVEV, per germline (reference sequence).

The chain is built from TRBV25-1 and TRBJ2-2, with D possibly being TRBD2 (6 bases). V was pared by 4 bases and J by 4 bases, with 16 bases between. Germline values: CDR1 MGHDK, CDR2 SYGVNS. The CDR3 is made up of 16 amino acids. This chain's CDR3 is CASSGSGVFGTGELFF. The CDR3 region has the DNA TGTGCCAGCAGTGGTTCGGGGGTGTTTGGCACCGGGGAGCTGTTTTTT. The full variable domain, rest sourced from reference TRBV25-1 and TRBJ2-2, is EADIYQTPRYLVIGTGKKITLECSQTMGHDKMYWYQQDPGMELHLIHYSYGVNSTEKGDLSSESTVSRIRTEHFPLTLESARPSHTSQYLCASSGSGVFGTGELFFGEGSRLTVL.

The V and J genes are TRBV7-9 and TRBJ2-3; TRBD1 agrees at 7 bases. Germline values: CDR1 SEHNR, CDR2 FQNEAQ (reference sequence). This CDR3 region has 15 residues. With 5 bases clipped from V and 0 bases from J, the junction kept 5 bases outside the gene matches. CDR3 DNA: TGTGCCAGCAGCATGAGGGACAGTAGCACAGATACGCAGTATTTT. Its protein is CASSMRDSSTDTQYF.

The chain links TRBV5-1 to TRBJ2-1, with 7 bases fitting TRBD2. CDR1 and CDR2 (germline): SGHRS, YFSETQ. The ends lost 0 bases at V and 8 bases at J; junction bases unmatched: 8. The CDR3 spans 15 residues. CDR3 in DNA: TGCGCCAGCAGCTTGGCACTAGCGAAAGGCGATGAGCAGTTCTTC. It codes for CASSLALAKGDEQFF.

The V and J genes are TRBV5-1 and TRBJ1-5; 12 bases are shared with TRBD1. This CDR3 contains 16 residues. Germline values: CDR1 SGHRS, CDR2 YFSETQ. J lost 5 bases, V lost 4 bases, and 7 bases had no gene match. The CDR3 loop is CASSPTGQGADQPQHF. The CDR3 DNA reads TGCGCCAGCAGCCCCACGGGACAGGGGGCGGATCAGCCCCAGCATTTT.

The J gene is TRBJ1-6, the V gene TRBV25-1; 8 nucleotides align to TRBD1. V trimming: 7 bases; J trimming: 9 bases; junction bases outside the gene matches: 8. CDR1 is MGHDK and CDR2 is SYGVNS in the germline V gene. This CDR3 region has 14 residues. CDR3 DNA: TGTGCCAGCATCCAGGGGGCCCTTGGTTCACCCCTCCACTTT. Protein: CASIQGALGSPLHF.

The rearrangement joins TRBV28 to TRBJ1-2, with TRBD1 as a possible D gene (6 bases). The V gene lost 5 bases and the J gene lost 6 bases, with 16 bases spanning the gap. Germline loops: CDR1 MDHEN, CDR2 SYDVKM. CDR3 length: 14 residues. The CDR3 sequence is CASSTNPGVNGYTF. The CDR3 nucleotides are TGTGCCAGCAGTACTAATCCAGGGGTGAATGGCTACACCTTC.

This sequence joins TRBV5-1 and TRBJ1-1; D ambiguous. Trimming stripped 0 bases from V and 4 bases from J, with 10 bases between. CDR1 and CDR2 (germline): SGHRS, YFSETQ. The CDR3 is made up of 14 amino acids. This CDR3 reads CASSLGAGGTEAFF. The DNA for the CDR3 is TGCGCCAGCAGCTTGGGGGCTGGTGGCACTGAAGCTTTCTTT.

This chain uses TRBV4-2 with TRBJ1-6, with 7 bases matching TRBD1. V was pared by 4 bases and J by 4 bases, with 1 base of the junction left unmatched. Germline V gene sequence: CDR1 LGHNA, CDR2 YNFKEQ. This CDR3 spans 14 amino acids. CDR3 sequence: CASSLGQYNSPLHF. DNA of the CDR3: TGTGCCAGCAGCCTGGGACAGTATAATTCACCCCTCCACTTT.

The V gene is TRBV28, the J gene TRBJ2-7, with D unclear. V was clipped by 3 bases and J by 0 bases, with 9 bases between them. CDR1 is MDHEN, CDR2 SYDVKM, per germline. The CDR3 runs 14 residues. The CDR3 nucleotides read TGTGCCAGCAGTTTGACACGGCTCTCCTACGAGCAGTACTTC. It is translated as CASSLTRLSYEQYF. The full variable domain, its missing parts supplied by reference TRBV28 and TRBJ2-7, is DVKVTQSSRYLVKRTGEKVFLECVQDMDHENMFWYRQDPGLGLRLIYFSYDVKMKEKGDIPEGYSVSREKKERFSLILESASTNQTSMYLCASSLTRLSYEQYFGPGTRLTVT.

The chain uses TRBV7-3 and TRBJ2-3; 8 bases are a match to TRBD2. CDR3 length: 18 amino acids. The germline V gene has CDR1 SGHTA and CDR2 FQGTGA. J lost 0 bases, V lost 5 bases, and 13 bases had no gene match. The CDR3 DNA follows: TGTGCCAGCAGCCCAAGCGGGGGCCCTCCTCGAAGCACAGATACGCAGTATTTT. This gives the protein CASSPSGGPPRSTDTQYF.

V usage is TRBV14 and J usage is TRBJ1-1; no definite D call. Trimming stripped 1 base from V and 3 bases from J, with 12 bases between. The CDR3 is 15 residues long. The germline V gene has CDR1 SGHDN and CDR2 FVKESK. The CDR3 sequence is CASSQGTATYTEAFF. The CDR3 bases are TGTGCCAGCAGCCAAGGAACAGCAACCTACACTGAAGCTTTCTTT. Full variable domain (rest looked up from reference TRBV14 and TRBJ1-1): EAGVTQFPSHSVIEKGQTVTLRCDPISGHDNLYWYRRVMGKEIKFLLHFVKESKQDESGMPNNRFLAERTGGTYSTLKVQPAELEDSGVYFCASSQGTATYTEAFFGQGTRLTVV.

The genes are TRBV6-5 and TRBJ1-2, with TRBD1 matching over 8 bases. The CDR3 is made up of 15 amino acids. Germline assignment: CDR1 MNHEY and CDR2 SVGAGI. After removal of 5 bases from V and 4 bases from J, the junction contained 9 bases not matched to a gene. The CDR3 region has the DNA TGTGCCAGCAGTCGACAGGGGCTGGTTACCTATGGCTACACCTTC. Residues: CASSRQGLVTYGYTF.

The rearrangement links TRBV6-5 to TRBJ1-2; the D is unclear. This CDR3 spans 12 amino acids. Germline CDR1 MNHEY, CDR2 SVGAGI. Trimming shortened V by 2 bases and J by 4 bases, and 5 bases separated the two germline ends. This CDR3 reads CASSYNGYGYTF. In DNA, the CDR3 is TGTGCCAGCAGTTACAACGGCTATGGCTACACCTTC.

The chain recombines TRBV5-1 with TRBJ2-3; 7 bases match TRBD1. The germline V gene has CDR1 SGHRS and CDR2 YFSETQ. This CDR3 contains 15 residues. V gave up 4 bases and J gave up 2 bases; unmatched junction bases: 7. The CDR3 DNA reads TGCGCCAGCAGCCCAACAGGGGACGACACAGATACGCAGTATTTT. This codes for CASSPTGDDTDTQYF.

The CDR3 DNA reads TGTGCCAGCAGACCCGGACAGGGCTCTTTTCAGCCCCAGCATTTT. This codes for CASRPGQGSFQPQHF. V usage is TRBV6-5 and J usage is TRBJ1-5; 8 bases align to TRBD1. J lost 6 bases, V lost 6 bases, and 10 bases had no gene match. Germline V gene data show CDR1 as MNHEY and CDR2 as SVGAGI. This CDR3 spans 15 amino acids.

In nucleotides, the CDR3 is TGTGCCAGCACGGAGGGCGGGGGTGACAATGAGCAGTTCTTC. It specifies CASTEGGGDNEQFF. The chain carries TRBV2 and TRBJ2-1; 7 bases fit TRBD2. The V gene end was trimmed by 7 bases and the J gene end by 5 bases; junction bases not matched to a gene: 8. In germline, CDR1 is SNHLY, CDR2 FYNNEI. The CDR3 contains 14 residues.

The chain carries TRBV28 and TRBJ1-4; D perhaps matches TRBD1 (5 bases). Germline loops: CDR1 MDHEN, CDR2 SYDVKM. The CDR3 totals 13 residues. V shed 5 bases and J shed 8 bases, with 12 bases lying between them. CDR3 sequence reads: CASSQPQDEKLFF. In DNA form, the CDR3 reads TGTGCCAGCAGTCAACCACAGGACGAAAAACTGTTTTTT.